The following is a T cell receptor (beta chain) sequence with its context. Its matching antigen is unknown. The entry originates in a study of cytomegalovirus exposure and HLA in healthy donors. 60 Vbeta and 13 Jbeta primers were used in PCR. Data came from immunoSEQ multiplex PCR; TCRdb stores just in-frame clones and leaves some out. The sample lists approximately 220,000 clones, around 75% occurring once. General study points: It was approximately 170 TCR beta chains that were listed as cytomegalovirus-associated. TCR beta V- and J-gene trimming was later associated with a missense DCLRE1C variant. It was likely that a cluster of highly shared sequence variants was a sequencing artifact.

The V end lost 1 base, the J end lost 0 bases, and 10 bases lay between the germline ends. There are 15 residues in the CDR3. From germline, CDR1 is SGHDT and CDR2 YYEEEE. The sequence came from a woman aged 25 to 39 in good health and CMV-seronegative. The chain employs TRBV5-6 and TRBJ1-1; D is unclear. The sample consisted of PBMCs. The CDR3 sequence is CASSLTGNMNTEAFF. The DNA of the CDR3 is TGTGCCAGCAGCTTGACGGGAAATATGAACACTGAAGCTTTCTTT.